The entry below gives a single T cell receptor (beta chain) sequence along with its context. The junction and the germline gene differ at one end; a read error may be behind it. Germline DNA was also extracted, with blood RNA taken from unsorted whole blood. These data belong to a study of tumor-infiltrating lymphocytes in primary liver carcinoma. Synthesis of TCR beta cDNA was carried out from around 540 ng total RNA with a constant-region primer. Employing slightly modified ARM-PCR, three nested multiplex PCR rounds were run, and these gave rise to the TCR beta libraries. Running 9 to 10 cycles apiece, the first two PCR rounds relied on TRBV1-TRBV30 forward primers together with a C-beta reverse primer. TCRdb reprocessed the multiplex PCR reads with MiXCR, giving one entry per CDR3 protein. The table has 300,000 to 350,000 distinct CDR3 sequences, almost 65% seen once; the top ten hold approximately 5.9%.

Germline V gene lookup returns CDR1 SGHAT and CDR2 FQNNGV. The CDR3 has 14 amino acids. This sequence originates from a man in his forties with primary liver carcinoma and hepatitis B virus infection. The J gene is TRBJ1-6, the V gene TRBV11-2; no definite D call. The sample taken for sequencing was peripheral blood. The CDR3 loop reads CASSLATRAAPLHF. CDR3 sequence (DNA): TGTGCCAGCAGCCTCGCCACGAGGGCAGCACCCCTCCACTTC.